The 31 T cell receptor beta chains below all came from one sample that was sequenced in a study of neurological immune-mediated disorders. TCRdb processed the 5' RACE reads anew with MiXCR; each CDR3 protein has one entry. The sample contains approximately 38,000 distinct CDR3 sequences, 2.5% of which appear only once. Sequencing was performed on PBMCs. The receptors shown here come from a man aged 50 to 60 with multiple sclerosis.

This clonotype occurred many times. CDR3 loop: CASSNLMGQSEAFF. CDR3 nucleotides: TGTGCCAGCAGTAACTTGATGGGACAGTCTGAAGCTTTCTTT. The chain carries TRBV12-3 or TRBV12-4 and TRBJ1-1; TRBD1 agrees at 7 bases. CDR3 length equals 14 residues. V was clipped by 5 bases and J by 6 bases; unmatched bases: 9.

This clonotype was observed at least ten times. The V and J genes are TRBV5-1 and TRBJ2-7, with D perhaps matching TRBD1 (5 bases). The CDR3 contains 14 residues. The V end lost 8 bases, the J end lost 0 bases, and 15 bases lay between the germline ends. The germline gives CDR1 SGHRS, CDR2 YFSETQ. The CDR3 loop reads CASSQTESSYEQYF. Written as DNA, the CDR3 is TGCGCCAGTAGCCAGACAGAAAGCTCCTACGAGCAGTACTTC.

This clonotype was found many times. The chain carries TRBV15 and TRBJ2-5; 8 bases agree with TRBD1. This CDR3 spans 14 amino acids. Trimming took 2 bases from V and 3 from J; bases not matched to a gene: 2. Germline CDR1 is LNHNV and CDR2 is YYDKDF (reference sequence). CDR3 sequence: CATSRRQGKETQYF. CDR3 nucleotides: TGTGCCACCAGCAGAAGACAGGGGAAAGAGACCCAGTACTTC.

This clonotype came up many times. The CDR3 protein is CASSPTNSGANVLTF. The CDR3, as DNA: TGTGCCAGCTCACCAACGAACTCTGGGGCCAACGTCCTGACTTTC. The chain uses TRBV18 and TRBJ2-6; the D is unclear. CDR3 length equals 15 residues. Germline V CDR1 and CDR2: KGHSH, LQKENI. The germline V and J ends were trimmed by 2 bases and 0 bases, with 5 bases remaining between them.

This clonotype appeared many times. This CDR3 is CASSYGVAGGFNEQFF. Here the CDR3 DNA reads TGTGCCAGCAGTTACGGGGTCGCAGGGGGCTTTAATGAGCAGTTCTTC. This chain joins TRBV6-6 and TRBJ2-1, with 8 bases that match TRBD1. The ends lost 2 bases at V and 7 bases at J; junction bases unmatched: 10. The V gene's germline CDR1 is MNHNY and CDR2 SVGAGI (reference sequence). CDR3 size: 16 residues.

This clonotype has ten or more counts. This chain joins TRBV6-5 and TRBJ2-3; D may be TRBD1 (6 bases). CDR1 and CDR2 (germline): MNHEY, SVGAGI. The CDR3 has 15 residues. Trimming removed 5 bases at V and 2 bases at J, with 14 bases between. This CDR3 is CASSDRDTPTDTQYF. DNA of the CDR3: TGTGCCAGCAGTGATAGGGACACTCCCACAGATACGCAGTATTTT.

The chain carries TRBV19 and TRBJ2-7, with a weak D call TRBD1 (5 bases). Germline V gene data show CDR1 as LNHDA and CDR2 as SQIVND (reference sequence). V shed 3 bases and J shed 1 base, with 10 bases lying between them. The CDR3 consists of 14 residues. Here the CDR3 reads CASSIRADSYEQYF. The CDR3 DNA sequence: TGTGCCAGTAGTATCAGGGCCGATTCCTACGAGCAGTACTTC. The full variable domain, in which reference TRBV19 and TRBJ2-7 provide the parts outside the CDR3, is DGGITQSPKYLFRKEGQNVTLSCEQNLNHDAMYWYRQDPGQGLRLIYYSQIVNDFQKGDIAEGYSVSREKKESFPLTVTSAQKNPTAFYLCASSIRADSYEQYFGPGTRLTVT.

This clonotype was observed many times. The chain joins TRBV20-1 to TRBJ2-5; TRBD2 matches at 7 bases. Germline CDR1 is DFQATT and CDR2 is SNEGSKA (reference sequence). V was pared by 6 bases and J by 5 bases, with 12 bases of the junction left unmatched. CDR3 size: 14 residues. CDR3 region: CSAPTSSRGETQYF. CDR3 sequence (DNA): TGCAGTGCCCCGACTAGCTCCCGAGGGGAGACCCAGTACTTC.

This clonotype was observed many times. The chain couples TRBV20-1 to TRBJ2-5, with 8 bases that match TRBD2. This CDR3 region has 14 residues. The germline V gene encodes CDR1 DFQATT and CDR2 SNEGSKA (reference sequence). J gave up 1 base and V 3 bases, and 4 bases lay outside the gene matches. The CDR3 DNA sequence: TGCAGTGCTAGTCGTAGCGGGGCCCAAGAGACCCAGTACTTC. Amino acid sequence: CSASRSGAQETQYF.

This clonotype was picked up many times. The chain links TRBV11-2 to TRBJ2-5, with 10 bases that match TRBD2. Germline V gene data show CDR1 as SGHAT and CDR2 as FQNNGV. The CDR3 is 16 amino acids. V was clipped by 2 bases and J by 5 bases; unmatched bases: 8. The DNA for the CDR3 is TGTGCCAGCAGCTTAAGGAGCGGGGGGGCCTCTGAGACCCAGTACTTC. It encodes CASSLRSGGASETQYF. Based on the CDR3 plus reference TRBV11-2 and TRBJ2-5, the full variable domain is EAGVAQSPRYKIIEKRQSVAFWCNPISGHATLYWYQQILGQGPKLLIQFQNNGVVDDSQLPKDRFSAERLKGVDSTLKIQPAKLEDSAVYLCASSLRSGGASETQYFGPGTRLLVL.

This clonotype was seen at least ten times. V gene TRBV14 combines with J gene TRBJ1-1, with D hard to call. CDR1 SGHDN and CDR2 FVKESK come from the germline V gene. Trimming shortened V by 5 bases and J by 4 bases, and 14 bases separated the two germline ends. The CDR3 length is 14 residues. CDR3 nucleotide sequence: TGTGCCAGCAGCTATGGGCCGGGAACCACTGAAGCTTTCTTT. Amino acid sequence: CASSYGPGTTEAFF.

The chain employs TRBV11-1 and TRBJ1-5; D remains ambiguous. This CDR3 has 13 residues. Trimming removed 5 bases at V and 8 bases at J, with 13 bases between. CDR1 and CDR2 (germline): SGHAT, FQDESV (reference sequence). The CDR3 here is CASSPRTGEPQHF. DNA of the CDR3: TGTGCCAGCAGCCCAAGGACCGGTGAGCCCCAGCATTTT.

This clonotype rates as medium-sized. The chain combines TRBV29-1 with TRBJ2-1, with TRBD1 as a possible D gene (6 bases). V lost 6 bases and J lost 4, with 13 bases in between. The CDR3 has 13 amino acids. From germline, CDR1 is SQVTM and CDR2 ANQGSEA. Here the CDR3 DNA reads TGCAGCGTCCAACGGGACACGTACAATGAGCAGTTCTTC. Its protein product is CSVQRDTYNEQFF.

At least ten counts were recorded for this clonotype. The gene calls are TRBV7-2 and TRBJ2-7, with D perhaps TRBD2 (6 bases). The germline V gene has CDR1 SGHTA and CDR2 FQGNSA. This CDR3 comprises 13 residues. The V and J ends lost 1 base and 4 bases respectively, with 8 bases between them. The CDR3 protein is CASSLGGDYEQYF. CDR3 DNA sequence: TGTGCCAGCAGCTTAGGGGGGGATTACGAGCAGTACTTC.

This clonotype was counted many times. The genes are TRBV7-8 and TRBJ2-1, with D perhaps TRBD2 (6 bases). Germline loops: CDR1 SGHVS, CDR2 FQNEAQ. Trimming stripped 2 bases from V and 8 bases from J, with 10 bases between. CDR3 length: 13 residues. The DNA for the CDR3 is TGTGCCAGCAGCTTAAGGAGGGGCGATGAGCAGTTCTTC. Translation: CASSLRRGDEQFF.

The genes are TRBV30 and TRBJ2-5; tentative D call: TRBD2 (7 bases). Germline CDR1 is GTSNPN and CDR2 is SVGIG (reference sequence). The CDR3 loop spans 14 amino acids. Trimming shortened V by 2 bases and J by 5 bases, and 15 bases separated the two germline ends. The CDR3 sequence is CAWSQSGGRETQYF. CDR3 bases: TGTGCCTGGAGTCAATCGGGGGGCCGGGAGACCCAGTACTTC.

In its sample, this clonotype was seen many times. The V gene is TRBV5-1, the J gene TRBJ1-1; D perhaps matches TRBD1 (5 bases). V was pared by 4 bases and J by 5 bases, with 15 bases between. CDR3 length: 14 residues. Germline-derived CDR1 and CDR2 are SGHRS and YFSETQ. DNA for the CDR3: TGCGCCAGCAGCGCCACACGGGGGAGGACTGAAGCTTTCTTT. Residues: CASSATRGRTEAFF. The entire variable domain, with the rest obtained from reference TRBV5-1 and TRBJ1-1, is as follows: KAGVTQTPRYLIKTRGQQVTLSCSPISGHRSVSWYQQTPGQGLQFLFEYFSETQRNKGNFPGRFSGRQFSNSRSEMNVSTLELGDSALYLCASSATRGRTEAFFGQGTRLTVV.

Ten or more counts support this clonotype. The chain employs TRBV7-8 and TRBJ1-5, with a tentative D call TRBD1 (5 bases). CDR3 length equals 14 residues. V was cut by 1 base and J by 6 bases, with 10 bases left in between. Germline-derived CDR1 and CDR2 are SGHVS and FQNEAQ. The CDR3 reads CASSLEGNRQPQHF. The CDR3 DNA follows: TGTGCCAGCAGCTTAGAGGGGAACCGTCAGCCCCAGCATTTT.

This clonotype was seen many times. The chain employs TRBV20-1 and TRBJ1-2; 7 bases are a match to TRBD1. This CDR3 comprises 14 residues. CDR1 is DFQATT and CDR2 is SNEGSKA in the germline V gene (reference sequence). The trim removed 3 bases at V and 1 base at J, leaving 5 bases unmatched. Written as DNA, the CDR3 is TGCAGTGCTAGTGAATGGGACAGTAACTATGGCTACACCTTC. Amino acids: CSASEWDSNYGYTF.

The CDR3 nucleotides are TGTGCCAGCAGTTATTACATAGGCAATGAGCAGTTCTTC. This sequence encodes CASSYYIGNEQFF. The chain links TRBV6-6 to TRBJ2-1; D not resolved. CDR1 is MNHNY, CDR2 SVGAGI, per germline (reference sequence). The V and J ends lost 3 bases and 6 bases respectively, with 9 bases between them. The CDR3 covers 13 residues.

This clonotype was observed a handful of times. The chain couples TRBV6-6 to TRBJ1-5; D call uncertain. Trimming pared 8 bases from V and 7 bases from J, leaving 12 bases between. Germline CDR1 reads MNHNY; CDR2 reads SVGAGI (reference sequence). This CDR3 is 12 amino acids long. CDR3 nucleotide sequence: TGTGCCAGCGGATTGGGCGGACAGCCCCAGCATTTT. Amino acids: CASGLGGQPQHF.

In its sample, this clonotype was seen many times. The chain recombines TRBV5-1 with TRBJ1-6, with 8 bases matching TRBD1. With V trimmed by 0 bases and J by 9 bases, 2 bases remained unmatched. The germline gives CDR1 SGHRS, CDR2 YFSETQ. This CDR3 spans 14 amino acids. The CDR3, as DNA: TGCGCCAGCAGCTTGGGACAGGGGTCTTCACCCCTCCACTTT. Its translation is CASSLGQGSSPLHF.

The CDR3 here is CASSLGTGFRLNNEQFF. The CDR3 nucleotides read TGCGCCAGCAGCCTAGGGACAGGGTTTAGGTTGAACAATGAGCAGTTCTTC. This chain joins TRBV5-1 and TRBJ2-1; 9 positions agree with TRBD1. This CDR3 comprises 17 residues. Germline assignment: CDR1 SGHRS and CDR2 YFSETQ. V was clipped by 4 bases and J by 5 bases; unmatched bases: 13.

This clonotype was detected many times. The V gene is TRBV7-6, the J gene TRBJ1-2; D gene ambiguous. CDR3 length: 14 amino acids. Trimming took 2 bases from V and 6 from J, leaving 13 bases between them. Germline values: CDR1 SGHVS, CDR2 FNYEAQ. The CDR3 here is CASSLYGPENGYTF. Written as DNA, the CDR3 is TGTGCCAGCAGCTTATACGGACCAGAGAATGGCTACACCTTC.

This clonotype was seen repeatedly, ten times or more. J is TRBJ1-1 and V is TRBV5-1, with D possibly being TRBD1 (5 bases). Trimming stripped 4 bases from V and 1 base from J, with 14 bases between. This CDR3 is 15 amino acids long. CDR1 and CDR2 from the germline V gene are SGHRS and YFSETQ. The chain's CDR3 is CASSPGTLRNTEAFF. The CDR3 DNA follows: TGCGCCAGCAGCCCAGGGACTCTCAGGAACACTGAAGCTTTCTTT. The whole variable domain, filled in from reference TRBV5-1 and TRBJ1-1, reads KAGVTQTPRYLIKTRGQQVTLSCSPISGHRSVSWYQQTPGQGLQFLFEYFSETQRNKGNFPGRFSGRQFSNSRSEMNVSTLELGDSALYLCASSPGTLRNTEAFFGQGTRLTVV.

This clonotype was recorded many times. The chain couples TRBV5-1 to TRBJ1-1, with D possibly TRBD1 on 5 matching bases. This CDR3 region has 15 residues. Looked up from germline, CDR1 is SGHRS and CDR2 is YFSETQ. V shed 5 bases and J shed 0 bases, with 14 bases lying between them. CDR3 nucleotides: TGCGCCAGCAGTCCGATGGCAGGGATGAACACTGAAGCTTTCTTT. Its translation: CASSPMAGMNTEAFF.

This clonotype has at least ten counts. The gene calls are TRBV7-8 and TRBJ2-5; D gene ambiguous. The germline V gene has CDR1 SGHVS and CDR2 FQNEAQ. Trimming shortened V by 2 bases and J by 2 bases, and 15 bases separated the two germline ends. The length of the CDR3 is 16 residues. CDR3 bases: TGTGCCAGCAGCTTAACCCCCTTTGAGGAACAAGAGACCCAGTACTTC. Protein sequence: CASSLTPFEEQETQYF.

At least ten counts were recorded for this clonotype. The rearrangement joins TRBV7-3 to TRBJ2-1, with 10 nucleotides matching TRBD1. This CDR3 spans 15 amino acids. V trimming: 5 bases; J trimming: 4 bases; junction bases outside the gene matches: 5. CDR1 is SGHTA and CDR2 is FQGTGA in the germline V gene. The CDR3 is CASSATGGLYNEQFF. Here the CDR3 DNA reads TGTGCCAGCAGCGCGACAGGGGGCCTTTACAATGAGCAGTTCTTC.

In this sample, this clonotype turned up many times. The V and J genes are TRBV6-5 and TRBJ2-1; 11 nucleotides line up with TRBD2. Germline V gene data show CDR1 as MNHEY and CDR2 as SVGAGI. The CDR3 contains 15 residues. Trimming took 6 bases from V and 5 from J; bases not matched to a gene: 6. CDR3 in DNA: TGTGCCAGCAGCAGACTAGCGGGGAACAACAATGAGCAGTTCTTC. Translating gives CASSRLAGNNNEQFF.

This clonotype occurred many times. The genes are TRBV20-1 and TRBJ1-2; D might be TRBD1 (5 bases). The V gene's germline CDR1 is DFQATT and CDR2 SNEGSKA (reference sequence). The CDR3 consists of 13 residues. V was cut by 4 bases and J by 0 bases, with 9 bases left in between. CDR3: CSATQGTNYGYTF. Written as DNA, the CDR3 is TGCAGTGCTACGCAGGGTACTAACTATGGCTACACCTTC.

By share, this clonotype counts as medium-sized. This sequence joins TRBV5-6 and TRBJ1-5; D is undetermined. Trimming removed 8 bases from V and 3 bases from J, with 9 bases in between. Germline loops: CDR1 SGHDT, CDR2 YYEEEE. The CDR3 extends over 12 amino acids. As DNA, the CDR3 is TGTGCCAGGTTGGGTTCCAATCAGCCCCAGCATTTT. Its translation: CARLGSNQPQHF.